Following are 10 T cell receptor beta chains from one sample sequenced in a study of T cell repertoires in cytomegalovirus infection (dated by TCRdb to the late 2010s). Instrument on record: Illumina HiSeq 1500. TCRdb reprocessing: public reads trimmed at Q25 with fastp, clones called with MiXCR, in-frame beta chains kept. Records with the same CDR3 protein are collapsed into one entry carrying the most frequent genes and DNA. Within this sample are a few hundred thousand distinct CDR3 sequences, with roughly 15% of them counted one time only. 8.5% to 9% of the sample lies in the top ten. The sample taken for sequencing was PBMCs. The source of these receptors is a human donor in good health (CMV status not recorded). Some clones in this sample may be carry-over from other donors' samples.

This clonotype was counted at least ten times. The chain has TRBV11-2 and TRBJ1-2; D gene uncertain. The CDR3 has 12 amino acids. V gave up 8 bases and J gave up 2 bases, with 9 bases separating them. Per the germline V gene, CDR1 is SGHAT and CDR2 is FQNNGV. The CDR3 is CASGQSNYGYTF. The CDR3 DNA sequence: TGTGCCAGCGGGCAGTCCAACTATGGCTACACCTTC. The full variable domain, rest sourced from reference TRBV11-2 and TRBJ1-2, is EAGVAQSPRYKIIEKRQSVAFWCNPISGHATLYWYQQILGQGPKLLIQFQNNGVVDDSQLPKDRFSAERLKGVDSTLKIQPAKLEDSAVYLCASGQSNYGYTFGSGTRLTVV.

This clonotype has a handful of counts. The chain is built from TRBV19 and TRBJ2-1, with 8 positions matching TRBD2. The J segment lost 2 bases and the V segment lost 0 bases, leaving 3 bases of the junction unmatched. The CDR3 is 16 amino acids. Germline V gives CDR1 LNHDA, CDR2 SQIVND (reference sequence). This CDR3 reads CASSIDSSGPYNEQFF. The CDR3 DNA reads TGTGCCAGTAGTATAGATTCTAGCGGGCCCTACAATGAGCAGTTCTTC.

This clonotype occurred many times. The CDR3: CASSPGTSGGKNIQYF. The CDR3 DNA reads as TGTGCCAGCAGTCCTGGAACTAGCGGGGGCAAAAACATTCAGTACTTC. The chain joins TRBV5-4 to TRBJ2-4; 11 bases are shared with TRBD2. The CDR3 covers 16 residues. CDR1 is SGHNT, CDR2 YYREEE, per germline (reference sequence). V dropped 5 bases and J dropped 3; count of bases not matched to a gene: 7.

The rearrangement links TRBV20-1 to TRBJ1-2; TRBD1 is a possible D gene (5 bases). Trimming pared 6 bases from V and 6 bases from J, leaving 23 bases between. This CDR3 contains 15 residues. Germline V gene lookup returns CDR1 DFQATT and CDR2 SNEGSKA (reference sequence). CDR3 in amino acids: CSALGGFSPMDGYTF. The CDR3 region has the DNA TGCAGTGCCTTGGGGGGTTTTAGTCCGATGGATGGCTACACCTTC.

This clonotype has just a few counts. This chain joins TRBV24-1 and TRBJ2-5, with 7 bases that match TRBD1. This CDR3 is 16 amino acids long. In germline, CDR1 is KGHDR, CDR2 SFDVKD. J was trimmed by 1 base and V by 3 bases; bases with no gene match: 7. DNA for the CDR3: TGTGCCACCAGTGATCGGACCCGGACAGGCCAAGAGACCCAGTACTTC. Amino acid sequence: CATSDRTRTGQETQYF.

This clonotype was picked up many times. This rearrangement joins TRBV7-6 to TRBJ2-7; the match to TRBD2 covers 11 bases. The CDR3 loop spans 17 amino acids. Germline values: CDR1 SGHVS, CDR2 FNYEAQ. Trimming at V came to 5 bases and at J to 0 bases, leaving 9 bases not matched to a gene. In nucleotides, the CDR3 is TGTGCCAGCAGCCGTACTAGCGGGAGTTCCTCCTCCTACGAGCAGTACTTC. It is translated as CASSRTSGSSSSYEQYF.

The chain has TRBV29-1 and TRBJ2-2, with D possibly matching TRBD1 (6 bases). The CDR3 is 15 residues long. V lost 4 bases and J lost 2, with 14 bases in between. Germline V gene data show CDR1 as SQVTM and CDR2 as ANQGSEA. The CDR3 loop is CSVGTGSYNTGELFF. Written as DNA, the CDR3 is TGCAGCGTTGGAACAGGGAGCTATAACACCGGGGAGCTGTTTTTT.

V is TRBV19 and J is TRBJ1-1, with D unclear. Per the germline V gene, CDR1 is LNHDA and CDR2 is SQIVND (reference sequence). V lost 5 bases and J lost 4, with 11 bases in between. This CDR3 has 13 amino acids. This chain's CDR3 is CASSQSAITEAFF. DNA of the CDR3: TGTGCCAGTAGTCAGTCGGCGATCACTGAAGCTTTCTTT. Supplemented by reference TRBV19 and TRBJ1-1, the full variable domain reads DGGITQSPKYLFRKEGQNVTLSCEQNLNHDAMYWYRQDPGQGLRLIYYSQIVNDFQKGDIAEGYSVSREKKESFPLTVTSAQKNPTAFYLCASSQSAITEAFFGQGTRLTVV.

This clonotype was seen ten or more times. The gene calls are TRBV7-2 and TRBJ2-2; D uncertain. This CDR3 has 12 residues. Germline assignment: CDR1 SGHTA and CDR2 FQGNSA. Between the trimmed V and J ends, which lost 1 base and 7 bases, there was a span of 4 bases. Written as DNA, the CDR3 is TGTGCCAGCAGCTTAGACGGCGGGGAGCTGTTTTTT. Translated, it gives CASSLDGGELFF. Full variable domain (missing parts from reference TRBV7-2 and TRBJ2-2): GAGVSQSPSNKVTEKGKDVELRCDPISGHTALYWYRQSLGQGLEFLIYFQGNSAPDKSGLPSDRFSAERTGGSVSTLTIQRTQQEDSAVYLCASSLDGGELFFGEGSRLTVL.

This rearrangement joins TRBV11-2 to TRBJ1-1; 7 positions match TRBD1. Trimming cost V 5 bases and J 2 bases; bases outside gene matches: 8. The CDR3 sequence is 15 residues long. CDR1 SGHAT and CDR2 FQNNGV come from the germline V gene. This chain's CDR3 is CASSPPRQGNTEAFF. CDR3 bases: TGTGCCAGCAGCCCACCCCGACAGGGAAACACTGAAGCTTTCTTT. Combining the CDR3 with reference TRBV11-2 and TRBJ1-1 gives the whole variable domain EAGVAQSPRYKIIEKRQSVAFWCNPISGHATLYWYQQILGQGPKLLIQFQNNGVVDDSQLPKDRFSAERLKGVDSTLKIQPAKLEDSAVYLCASSPPRQGNTEAFFGQGTRLTVV.